This T cell receptor (beta chain) emerged from a study of shared clonotypes between healthy human individuals. Repertoires were generated with immunoSEQ multiplex PCR, while TCRdb's copy carries only in-frame clones and drops some. The sample contains about 2.1 million clones, about 93% of which appear only once. The germline V gene encodes CDR1 SGHDT and CDR2 YYEEEE. The CDR3 covers 12 residues. V was trimmed by 7 bases and J by 8 bases, leaving 15 bases between them. Cells designated naive CD8 were CD45RO-negative and were positively selected for CCR7, with terminally differentiated effector memory CD45RA+ cells excluded.

Sequencing used naive CD8+ T cells from PBMCs. The clonotype comes from a man between 18 and 35 years old in good health. Some clones in this sample may be carry-over from other donors' samples. The chain joins TRBV5-6 to TRBJ1-2; D remains unclear. CDR3 sequence (DNA): TGTGCCAGCGCTAGGGAACCCCAAGGCTACACCTTC. Its protein product is CASAREPQGYTF.